The entry below gives a single TCR beta chain sequence along with its context. RNA amounts of roughly 0.45 to 1 ug underwent reverse transcription with random hexamers. MiXCR was run by TCRdb on the immunoSEQ multiplex PCR reads, yielding one entry per CDR3 protein. The data hold roughly 140,000 distinct CDR3 sequences, with approximately 95% observed a single time. These data belong to a study of CD8 T cells in Susac syndrome. Germline CDR1 reads MGHRA; CDR2 reads YSYEKL. Trimming removed 1 base at V and 8 bases at J, with 11 bases between. The CDR3 contains 13 residues. The sample comprised CD4+ T cells from PBMCs. The chain is built from TRBV4-1 and TRBJ1-2; D remains unclear. The receptor comes from a human donor with Susac syndrome. For the CDR3, the DNA is TGCGCCAGCAGCCAAGGGGTTAAAATAGGCTACACCTTC. Translating gives CASSQGVKIGYTF.